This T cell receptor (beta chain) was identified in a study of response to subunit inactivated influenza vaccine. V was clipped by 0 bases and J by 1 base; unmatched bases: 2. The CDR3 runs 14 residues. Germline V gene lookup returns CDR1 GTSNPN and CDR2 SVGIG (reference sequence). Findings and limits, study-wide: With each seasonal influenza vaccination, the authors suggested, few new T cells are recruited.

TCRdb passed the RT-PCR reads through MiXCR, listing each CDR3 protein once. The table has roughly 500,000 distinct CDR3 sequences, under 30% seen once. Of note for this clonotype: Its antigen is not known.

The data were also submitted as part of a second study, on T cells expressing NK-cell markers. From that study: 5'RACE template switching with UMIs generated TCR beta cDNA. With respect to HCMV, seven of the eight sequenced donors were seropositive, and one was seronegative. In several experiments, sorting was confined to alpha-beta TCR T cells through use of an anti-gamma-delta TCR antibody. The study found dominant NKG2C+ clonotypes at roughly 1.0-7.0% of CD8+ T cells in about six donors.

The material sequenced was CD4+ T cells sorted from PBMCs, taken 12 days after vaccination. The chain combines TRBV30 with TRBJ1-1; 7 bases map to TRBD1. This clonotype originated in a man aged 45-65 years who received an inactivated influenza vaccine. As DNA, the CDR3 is TGTGCCTGGAGTGTGGGACAGCCGAACACTGAAGCTTTCTTT. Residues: CAWSVGQPNTEAFF. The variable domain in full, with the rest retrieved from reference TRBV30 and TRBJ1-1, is SQTIHQWPATLVQPVGSPLSLECTVEGTSNPNLYWYRQAAGRGLQLLFYSVGIGQISSEVPQNLSASRPQDRQFILSSKKLLLSDSGFYLCAWSVGQPNTEAFFGQGTRLTVV.